The present entry profiles one TCR beta chain with its context. Per the authors' pipeline: Amplifying reference gene primers gave estimates of nucleated cell counts. Some clones are missing from TCRdb's copy, which holds only in-frame ones; the method was immunoSEQ multiplex PCR. V and J calls and clone size are those listed in that table; D and trimming were worked out from the DNA. There are about 100,000 clones in the sample; 92% occur only once, and roughly 2.1% lies in the top ten. This specimen comes from a study of blood T cell repertoires in COVID-19. About the study: Both acute and convalescent COVID-19 samples were obtained from the United States, Italy and Spain. T cells, B-cell-depleted T cells, or PBMCs supplied cDNA or gDNA.

Seattle patients were enrolled during active infection and followed longitudinally. The ends were cut back, 4 bases at V and 2 bases at J, with 13 bases in the middle. The CDR3 has 15 residues. Germline CDR1 and CDR2: SGHDT and YYEEEE. J is TRBJ1-3 and V is TRBV5-6; unclear D gene. Specimen: peripheral blood. The sequence came from a woman aged 45-65 years with COVID-19, enrolled during active disease. CDR3 in amino acids: CASSVGGGPGNTIYF. The CDR3 bases are TGTGCCAGCAGCGTCGGCGGAGGGCCTGGAAACACCATATATTTT.